Shown below are 5 T cell receptor beta chains from a single sample sequenced in a study of blood T cell repertoires in COVID-19 (dated by TCRdb to about 2020). Receptor libraries were prepared by the immunoSEQ multiplex PCR assay. TCRdb took this table from immuneACCESS and kept in-frame rearrangements with V and J called. Such tables lack part of the clones; where checked against another copy, unresolved V genes explain under half of the gap, and the rest is unexplained. The sample profile shows 150,000 to 200,000 clones; 76% of them were found once. About 17% of the sample comes from the top ten. The sequencing sample was made of PBMCs or T cells enriched from blood (not recorded which). These receptors all come from a woman aged 50 to 60 with acute COVID-19.

This chain uses TRBV6-5 with TRBJ1-5; 10 bases align to TRBD1. The CDR3 length is 15 residues. V dropped 6 bases and J dropped 3; count of bases not matched to a gene: 5. Per germline, CDR1 MNHEY and CDR2 SVGAGI. Here the CDR3 DNA reads TGTGCCAGCAGCGGGGACAGGGGCTCCAATCAGCCCCAGCATTTT. It translates to CASSGDRGSNQPQHF.

The gene calls are TRBV6-5 and TRBJ1-5; D gene unclear. The V end was cut by 4 bases, the J end by 2 bases, with 15 bases between. This CDR3 is 16 amino acids long. Germline V gene sequence: CDR1 MNHEY, CDR2 SVGAGI. Here the CDR3 reads CASSSVGESGNQPQHF. The CDR3 region has the DNA TGTGCCAGCAGTTCGGTCGGGGAAAGTGGCAATCAGCCCCAGCATTTT.

The chain is built from TRBV19 and TRBJ2-4, with 7 bases that match TRBD2. In germline, CDR1 is LNHDA, CDR2 SQIVND (reference sequence). V gave up 6 bases and J gave up 5 bases; unmatched junction bases: 7. CDR3 size: 14 residues. In nucleotides, the CDR3 is TGTGCCAGTAGGATGGGGGGGACGGAAAACATTCAGTACTTC. Protein: CASRMGGTENIQYF.

The chain is built from TRBV19 and TRBJ1-4; 8 bases map to TRBD1. CDR1 and CDR2 (germline): LNHDA, SQIVND (reference sequence). The trim removed 6 bases at V and 4 bases at J, leaving 7 bases unmatched. The CDR3 length is 15 residues. The CDR3 here is CASRAGQVVNEKLFF. DNA of the CDR3: TGTGCCAGTAGAGCGGGACAGGTGGTTAATGAAAAACTGTTTTTT. Based on the CDR3 plus reference TRBV19 and TRBJ1-4, the full variable domain is DGGITQSPKYLFRKEGQNVTLSCEQNLNHDAMYWYRQDPGQGLRLIYYSQIVNDFQKGDIAEGYSVSREKKESFPLTVTSAQKNPTAFYLCASRAGQVVNEKLFFGSGTQLSVL.

The chain links TRBV10-2 to TRBJ1-5, with D unresolved. There are 13 residues in the CDR3. Germline V lookup: CDR1 WSHSY, CDR2 SAAADI. The germline V and J ends were trimmed by 2 bases and 3 bases, with 5 bases remaining between them. The CDR3, as DNA: TGCGCCAGCAGTGAGCTAATCAATCAGCCCCAGCATTTT. Encoded protein: CASSELINQPQHF.